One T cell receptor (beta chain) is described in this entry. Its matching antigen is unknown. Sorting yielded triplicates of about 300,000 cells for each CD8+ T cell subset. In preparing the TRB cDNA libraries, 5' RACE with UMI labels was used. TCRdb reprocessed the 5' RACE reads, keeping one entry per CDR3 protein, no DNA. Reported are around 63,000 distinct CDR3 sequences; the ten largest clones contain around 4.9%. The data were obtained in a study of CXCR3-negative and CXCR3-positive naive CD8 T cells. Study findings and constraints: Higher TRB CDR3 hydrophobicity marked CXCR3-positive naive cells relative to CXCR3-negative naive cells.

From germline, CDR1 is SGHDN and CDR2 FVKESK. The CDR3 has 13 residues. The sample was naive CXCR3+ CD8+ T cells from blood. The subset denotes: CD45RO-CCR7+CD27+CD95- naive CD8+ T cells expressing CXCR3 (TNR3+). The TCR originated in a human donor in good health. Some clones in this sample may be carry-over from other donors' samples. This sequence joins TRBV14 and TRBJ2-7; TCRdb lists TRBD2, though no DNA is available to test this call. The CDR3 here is CASSPGLVYEQYF.